The present T cell receptor (beta chain) was sequenced within a study of shared clonotypes between healthy human individuals. In the study overall: CD4 naive cells filled three plates per donor, CD4 memory three, CD8 naive two and CD8 memory one.

Findings of the study overall: Sharing of clonotypes among donors was expected to vary with sequencing depth.

The study separated CD4+ cells into CD45RA+ naive and CD45RA-negative memory subsets. The protocol was immunoSEQ multiplex PCR, while the TCRdb copy is restricted to in-frame clones and leaves out a portion. This table has millions of clones, 80% to 95% appearing once. Notes on this clone: Its cognate antigen is unknown.

Material for sequencing was naive CD4+ T cells from PBMCs. The subset is: CD45RA+ positively selected. The sequence was collected from a man aged 18 to 35 in good health. Some clones in this sample may be carry-over from other donors' samples.

CDR3 in DNA: TGTGCCAGTACCACTGGGACTAGCGGTCACAATGAGCAGTTCTTC. Protein: CASTTGTSGHNEQFF. This chain joins TRBV19 and TRBJ2-1; 11 bases align to TRBD2. CDR1 LNHDA and CDR2 SQIVND come from the germline V gene (reference sequence). J lost 5 bases, V lost 7 bases, and 7 bases had no gene match. The CDR3 is 15 amino acids.